These 24 T cell receptor beta chains originate from one sample sequenced in a study of blood T cell repertoires in COVID-19. Sequencing was performed with immunoSEQ multiplex PCR; in TCRdb, only in-frame clones are kept and a portion is missing. The table includes 30,000 or so clones, 80% to 90% detected once. The sequenced material came from peripheral blood. Every receptor here comes from a man aged 80 or over with acute or convalescent COVID-19.

The rearrangement links TRBV18 to TRBJ2-7; D unresolved. CDR1 KGHSH and CDR2 LQKENI come from the germline V gene. This CDR3 is built from 15 residues. The V and J ends lost 3 bases and 0 bases respectively, with 12 bases between them. The CDR3: CASSPPGASSYEQYF. The CDR3 coding sequence is TGTGCCAGCTCACCCCCCGGAGCTAGCTCCTACGAGCAGTACTTC.

The rearrangement links TRBV18 to TRBJ1-4; the D is unclear. This CDR3 region has 13 residues. Germline CDR1 and CDR2: KGHSH and LQKENI. V lost 7 bases and J 8 bases, leaving 14 bases between the germline ends. CDR3 bases: TGTGCCAGCTTGGAGAGCCAAGGCGAAAAACTGTTTTTT. This gives the protein CASLESQGEKLFF. The full variable domain, its missing parts supplied by reference TRBV18 and TRBJ1-4, is NAGVMQNPRHLVRRRGQEARLRCSPMKGHSHVYWYRQLPEEGLKFMVYLQKENIIDESGMPKERFSAEFPKEGPSILRIQQVVRGDSAAYFCASLESQGEKLFFGSGTQLSVL.

Only a few counts were recorded for this clone. V and J are TRBV7-9 and TRBJ2-1; D is perhaps TRBD2 (6 bases). V shed 1 base and J shed 0 bases, with 10 bases lying between them. CDR1 and CDR2 (germline): SEHNR, FQNEAQ (reference sequence). This CDR3 comprises 16 residues. The DNA of the CDR3 is TGTGCCAGCAGCTTAGGACTAGGCCCCTCCTACAATGAGCAGTTCTTC. Translation gives CASSLGLGPSYNEQFF.

CDR3 sequence: CASSIDRVRAEAFF. CDR3 nucleotide sequence: TGTGCCAGCAGCATCGACAGGGTAAGGGCTGAAGCTTTCTTT. The chain uses TRBV3-1 (or the pseudogene TRBV3-2) and TRBJ1-1, with 7 bases that match TRBD1. After removal of 5 bases from V and 6 bases from J, the junction contained 9 bases not matched to a gene. The CDR3 length is 14 residues. The V gene's germline CDR1 is LGHDT and CDR2 YNNKEL (reference sequence).

The rearrangement joins TRBV7-2 to TRBJ1-6; D unclear. The CDR3 spans 17 residues. In germline, CDR1 is SGHTA, CDR2 FQGNSA. V lost 2 bases and J lost 0, with 11 bases in between. The CDR3 nucleotides read TGTGCCAGCAGCTTAAGAACAGATAGCTCCTATAATTCACCCCTCCACTTT. Amino acids: CASSLRTDSSYNSPLHF.

This rearrangement joins TRBV30 to TRBJ1-2; no firm D call. Deletions cut 0 bases from V and 9 bases from J, with 11 bases between. There are 12 residues in the CDR3. Germline CDR1 GTSNPN, CDR2 SVGIG (reference sequence). The chain's CDR3 is CAWSVTQRSYTF. The DNA of the CDR3 is TGTGCCTGGAGTGTAACACAGAGAAGCTACACCTTC.

The chain has TRBV27 and TRBJ2-7; D may be TRBD2 (6 bases). The CDR3 extends over 15 amino acids. Germline V lookup: CDR1 MNHEY, CDR2 SMNVEV (reference sequence). Trimming took 5 bases from V and 6 from J, leaving 20 bases between them. The CDR3 bases are TGTGCCAGCAGTGTCTCCGGGACGTGGGACTCCGAGCAGTACTTC. Protein sequence: CASSVSGTWDSEQYF.

J is TRBJ1-2 and V is TRBV28; 7 nucleotides align to TRBD1. The CDR3 covers 15 residues. V was clipped by 6 bases and J by 4 bases; unmatched bases: 11. Germline V gene lookup returns CDR1 MDHEN and CDR2 SYDVKM. The CDR3 is CASSTGTASPYGYTF. CDR3 DNA sequence: TGTGCCAGCAGCACCGGGACAGCTAGCCCCTATGGCTACACCTTC.

The V call is TRBV19, the J call TRBJ1-1, with 7 nucleotides matching TRBD1. Germline loops: CDR1 LNHDA, CDR2 SQIVND (reference sequence). This CDR3 comprises 15 residues. The J segment lost 1 base and the V segment lost 5 bases, leaving 7 bases of the junction unmatched. This chain's CDR3 is CASSVRTGPNTEAFF. DNA for the CDR3: TGTGCCAGTAGTGTTAGGACAGGACCGAACACTGAAGCTTTCTTT.

The V and J genes are TRBV11-3 and TRBJ2-1, with 11 bases identical to TRBD2. This CDR3 comprises 17 residues. The germline V gene encodes CDR1 SGHNT and CDR2 YENEEA. Unmatched junction bases numbered 12, after V lost 2 bases and J lost 9 bases. The CDR3 DNA follows: TGTGCCAGCAGCTTAATCCGGGGTAGCGGGGGGGCCACTGAGCAGTTCTTC. Its protein is CASSLIRGSGGATEQFF. Looking up the rest from reference TRBV11-3 and TRBJ2-1 gives the full variable domain: EAGVVQSPRYKIIEKKQPVAFWCNPISGHNTLYWYLQNLGQGPELLIRYENEEAVDDSQLPKDRFSAERLKGVDSTLKIQPAELGDSAVYLCASSLIRGSGGATEQFFGPGTRLTVL.

J is TRBJ1-2 and V is TRBV19; D remains ambiguous. This CDR3 has 14 amino acids. From germline, CDR1 is LNHDA and CDR2 SQIVND (reference sequence). The V gene lost 0 bases and the J gene lost 10 bases, with 15 bases spanning the gap. The CDR3, as DNA: TGTGCCAGTAGTATAGACTACATACAGATCTCCTACACCTTC. This encodes CASSIDYIQISYTF.

The rearrangement joins TRBV7-7 to TRBJ2-5; 14 bases match TRBD2. The germline V gene has CDR1 SSHAT and CDR2 FNYEAQ (reference sequence). Germline trimming cut 4 bases from V and 3 bases from J; bases unmatched to any gene: 4. This CDR3 is 16 amino acids long. CDR3 coding DNA: TGTGCCAGCAGCTCCGGACTAGCGGGGGGAGAAGAGACCCAGTACTTC. It encodes CASSSGLAGGEETQYF. The complete variable domain, with remaining parts taken from reference TRBV7-7 and TRBJ2-5, reads GAGVSQSPRYKVTKRGQDVTLRCDPISSHATLYWYQQALGQGPEFLTYFNYEAQPDKSGLPSDRFSAERPEGSISTLTIQRTEQRDSAMYRCASSSGLAGGEETQYFGPGTRLLVL.

The V call is TRBV2, the J call TRBJ2-5, with D possibly being TRBD1 (6 bases). The CDR3 totals 15 residues. Germline V lookup: CDR1 SNHLY, CDR2 FYNNEI. V shed 7 bases and J shed 2 bases, with 17 bases lying between them. This chain's CDR3 is CASMVPTGPQETQYF. CDR3 coding DNA: TGTGCCAGCATGGTGCCGACAGGTCCGCAAGAGACCCAGTACTTC. Looking up the rest from reference TRBV2 and TRBJ2-5 gives the full variable domain: EPEVTQTPSHQVTQMGQEVILRCVPISNHLYFYWYRQILGQKVEFLVSFYNNEISEKSEIFDDQFSVERPDGSNFTLKIRSTKLEDSAMYFCASMVPTGPQETQYFGPGTRLLVL.

The chain recombines TRBV10-3 with TRBJ1-6; tentative D call: TRBD1 (6 bases). Trimming cost V 10 bases and J 9 bases, with 25 bases left between them. Germline V lookup: CDR1 ENHRY, CDR2 SYGVKD. There are 16 residues in the CDR3. The CDR3 DNA reads TGTGCCACCTCTTCACAGGGTCCCGAAGTCGGTTCACCCCTCCACTTT. Protein: CATSSQGPEVGSPLHF.

The chain employs TRBV5-4 and TRBJ2-3; 9 bases map to TRBD1. This CDR3 has 14 residues. The germline V gene has CDR1 SGHNT and CDR2 YYREEE (reference sequence). V trimming: 6 bases; J trimming: 1 base; junction bases outside the gene matches: 3. The CDR3 bases are TGTGCCAGCACCCGGGACAGGGGCACAGATACGCAGTATTTT. Translated, it gives CASTRDRGTDTQYF. The full variable domain, rest sourced from reference TRBV5-4 and TRBJ2-3, is ETGVTQSPTHLIKTRGQQVTLRCSSQSGHNTVSWYQQALGQGPQFIFQYYREEENGRGNFPPRFSGLQFPNYSSELNVNALELDDSALYLCASTRDRGTDTQYFGPGTRLTVL.

The CDR3 here is CASSRSRGYGYTF. The CDR3 DNA is TGTGCCAGCAGCCGCTCCAGGGGCTATGGCTACACCTTC. The chain carries TRBV6-5 and TRBJ1-2, with D tentatively TRBD1 (6 bases). This CDR3 region has 13 residues. Trimming stripped 6 bases from V and 4 bases from J, with 12 bases between. Per the germline V gene, CDR1 is MNHEY and CDR2 is SVGAGI.

The chain is built from TRBV5-5 and TRBJ2-3; 8 bases are a match to TRBD2. There are 15 residues in the CDR3. The germline V gene encodes CDR1 SGHKS and CDR2 YYEKEE (reference sequence). Losses at the gene ends were 4 bases for V and 6 bases for J; bases not matched to a gene: 10. The CDR3 DNA is TGTGCCAGCAGCCGGGGGACTAGGATTCTCGATACGCAGTATTTT. Protein product: CASSRGTRILDTQYF.

This rearrangement joins TRBV7-6 to TRBJ1-5; unclear D gene. This CDR3 contains 16 residues. Per the germline V gene, CDR1 is SGHVS and CDR2 is FNYEAQ. V lost 2 bases, J lost 0 bases, and 11 bases lay in between. In DNA form, the CDR3 reads TGTGCCAGCAGCTTATATGGCCAGAATAGCAATCAGCCCCAGCATTTT. Residues: CASSLYGQNSNQPQHF.

CDR3: CASSFARSSSGNTIYF. In nucleotides, the CDR3 is TGTGCCAGCAGTTTCGCGAGGTCTTCCTCTGGAAACACCATATATTTT. The chain recombines TRBV6-5 with TRBJ1-3, with no clear D. Germline CDR1 MNHEY, CDR2 SVGAGI. With 4 bases removed from V and 0 bases from J, the gap between germline ends came to 13 bases. This CDR3 region has 16 residues.

The chain links TRBV4-1 to TRBJ1-4, with 8 bases identical to TRBD1. Germline V lookup: CDR1 MGHRA, CDR2 YSYEKL. The CDR3 loop spans 16 amino acids. V dropped 5 bases and J dropped 8; count of bases not matched to a gene: 13. CDR3 nucleotide sequence: TGCGCCAGCAGCACTGGGGCAGGGGGCTTGAACGAAAAACTGTTTTTT. Its translation is CASSTGAGGLNEKLFF.

This sequence joins TRBV10-1 and TRBJ2-2; TRBD2 aligns across 7 bases. The CDR3 is 14 amino acids. The V and J ends lost 4 bases and 6 bases, in that order; junction bases with no gene match: 5. Germline values: CDR1 WNHNN, CDR2 SYGVQD (reference sequence). This CDR3 is CASSASGEAGELFF. The DNA of the CDR3 is TGCGCCAGCAGTGCAAGCGGGGAAGCCGGGGAGCTGTTTTTT.

The gene calls are TRBV18 and TRBJ1-6; D unclear. V was shortened by 2 bases and J by 7 bases, with 9 bases between the two germline ends. Germline values: CDR1 KGHSH, CDR2 LQKENI. This CDR3 has 14 amino acids. Here the CDR3 reads CASSPIPENSPLHF. The DNA of the CDR3 is TGTGCCAGCTCACCAATTCCGGAGAATTCACCCCTCCACTTT. Drawing the rest from reference TRBV18 and TRBJ1-6, the complete variable domain is NAGVMQNPRHLVRRRGQEARLRCSPMKGHSHVYWYRQLPEEGLKFMVYLQKENIIDESGMPKERFSAEFPKEGPSILRIQQVVRGDSAAYFCASSPIPENSPLHFGNGTRLTVT.

The CDR3 nucleotides are TGCGCCAGCAGCCAAGCTCGTGGGGGGGGCAATCAGCCCCAGCATTTT. Its translation: CASSQARGGGNQPQHF. The rearrangement uses TRBV4-1 and TRBJ1-5; a weak D match, TRBD1 (5 bases). The V end was cut by 1 base, the J end by 2 bases, with 12 bases between. CDR1 is MGHRA, CDR2 YSYEKL, per germline. The CDR3 length is 16 residues.

This chain joins TRBV2 and TRBJ2-7; a possible D gene is TRBD1 (6 bases). Trimming stripped 5 bases from V and 2 bases from J, with 16 bases between. Germline CDR1 reads SNHLY; CDR2 reads FYNNEI. The CDR3 loop spans 15 amino acids. CDR3 sequence (DNA): TGTGCCAGCAGTCGGGACATCAGCGGCCCCTACGAGCAGTACTTC. Protein: CASSRDISGPYEQYF.